What follows are 30 T cell receptor beta chains derived from one specimen sequenced in a study of blood T cell repertoires in COVID-19. The method was immunoSEQ multiplex PCR; TCRdb's version includes in-frame clones alone and lacks a portion of them. Here the sample spans 180,000 or so clones, approximately 88% being singletons. Sequencing was carried out using PBMCs or T cells enriched from blood (not recorded which). Receptors were obtained from a woman aged 55 to 70 who had recovered from COVID-19.

The sample holds a few counts of this clone. The gene calls are TRBV4-1 and TRBJ1-2; 9 bases match TRBD1. V was pared by 0 bases and J by 0 bases, with 8 bases of the junction left unmatched. Per the germline V gene, CDR1 is MGHRA and CDR2 is YSYEKL. The CDR3 has 18 amino acids. For the CDR3, the DNA is TGCGCCAGCAGCCAAGACCCGGGACAGGGTCTTTCTAACTATGGCTACACCTTC. It translates to CASSQDPGQGLSNYGYTF.

The chain has TRBV10-2 and TRBJ1-2; D gene uncertain. CDR3 length: 13 residues. Trimming cost V 0 bases and J 7 bases, with 9 bases left between them. CDR1 WSHSY and CDR2 SAAADI come from the germline V gene. The CDR3 here is CASSESTQLGYTF. The CDR3 nucleotides are TGCGCCAGCAGTGAGTCGACACAGCTTGGCTACACCTTC.

V gene TRBV23-1 combines with J gene TRBJ1-6; D is perhaps TRBD1 (5 bases). TRBV23-1 is an open reading frame, and its role is uncertain. The CDR3 length is 15 residues. Trimming pared 7 bases from V and 7 bases from J, leaving 17 bases between. In DNA, the CDR3 is TGCGCCAGCACCCGCCAGGGCAGGGCCAATTCACCCCTCCACTTT. This translates into CASTRQGRANSPLHF.

In this sample, this clone turned up once. V usage is TRBV4-2 and J usage is TRBJ1-4; D remains unclear. The V end lost 3 bases, the J end lost 0 bases, and 14 bases lay between the germline ends. CDR3 length: 17 residues. Germline CDR1 is LGHNA and CDR2 is YNFKEQ. CDR3: CASSQDPGRATNEKLFF. The CDR3 DNA reads TGTGCCAGCAGCCAGGATCCTGGGAGGGCAACTAATGAAAAACTGTTTTTT.

In its sample, this clone was seen once. The chain has TRBV19 and TRBJ1-2; D is unresolved. Germline V gene data show CDR1 as LNHDA and CDR2 as SQIVND (reference sequence). V was clipped by 10 bases and J by 10 bases, with 13 bases between them. CDR3 size: 10 residues. This CDR3 reads CATHLDVYTF. In DNA, the CDR3 is TGTGCCACCCACCTAGATGTCTACACCTTC.

This clone was seen only a few times. This chain connects TRBV11-2 to TRBJ2-2, with TRBD2 as a possible D gene (6 bases). V was shortened by 5 bases and J by 4 bases, with 14 bases between the two germline ends. Per germline, CDR1 SGHAT and CDR2 FQNNGV. The CDR3 runs to 15 residues. DNA of the CDR3: TGTGCCAGCAGCCAGAATAGCGGAGTCACCGGGGAGCTGTTTTTT. This codes for CASSQNSGVTGELFF.

The J gene is TRBJ1-2, the V gene TRBV5-6; no firm D call. CDR3 length: 14 residues. V was pared by 1 base and J by 5 bases, with 12 bases between. Germline V lookup: CDR1 SGHDT, CDR2 YYEEEE. CDR3 DNA sequence: TGTGCCAGCAGCTTGAGTGGCCAGTGGTATGGCTACACCTTC. Its protein is CASSLSGQWYGYTF. Full variable domain (outside the CDR3, taken from reference TRBV5-6 and TRBJ1-2): DAGVTQSPTHLIKTRGQQVTLRCSPKSGHDTVSWYQQALGQGPQFIFQYYEEEERQRGNFPDRFSGHQFPNYSSELNVNALLLGDSALYLCASSLSGQWYGYTFGSGTRLTVV.

This chain uses TRBV2 with TRBJ2-5; D perhaps matches TRBD1 (6 bases). The CDR3 length is 15 residues. V was shortened by 3 bases and J by 4 bases, with 15 bases between the two germline ends. From germline, CDR1 is SNHLY and CDR2 FYNNEI. CDR3: CASSDSGQYTETQYF. The CDR3 DNA sequence: TGTGCCAGCAGTGACTCGGGACAATATACAGAGACCCAGTACTTC.

The chain combines TRBV2 with TRBJ2-5; 7 bases are a match to TRBD2. The length of the CDR3 is 14 residues. The junction had 7 bases not matched to a gene; V was cut back by 7 bases and J by 2 bases. Germline V gene sequence: CDR1 SNHLY, CDR2 FYNNEI. CDR3 DNA sequence: TGTGCCAGCAACAGAGTGGGGGGGCAAGAGACCCAGTACTTC. Amino acids: CASNRVGGQETQYF.

This clone was seen a handful of times. The gene calls are TRBV6-5 and TRBJ1-2, with TRBD1 matching 9 bases. CDR1 is MNHEY, CDR2 SVGAGI, per germline. This CDR3 is built from 15 residues. Trimming took 2 bases from V and 6 from J; bases not matched to a gene: 7. The CDR3 DNA follows: TGTGCCAGCAGTTACGAAGGGACAGGGTATGATGGCTACACCTTC. Encoded protein: CASSYEGTGYDGYTF.

The V gene is TRBV6-5, the J gene TRBJ1-6, with D unresolved. Germline V gene data show CDR1 as MNHEY and CDR2 as SVGAGI. There are 15 residues in the CDR3. V was trimmed by 7 bases and J by 3 bases, leaving 13 bases between them. CDR3 amino acids: CASIPPGDYNSPLHF. As DNA, the CDR3 is TGTGCCAGCATTCCACCGGGAGACTATAATTCACCCCTCCACTTT.

The CDR3 DNA is TGTGCCAGTAGTATTTCGACAGCCTCAGGCACTGAAGCTTTCTTT. As protein: CASSISTASGTEAFF. V is TRBV19 and J is TRBJ1-1, with a tentative D call TRBD1 (5 bases). Trimming left V 3 bases short and J 4 bases short, with 15 bases between. The germline CDR1 and CDR2 sequences are LNHDA and SQIVND (reference sequence). There are 15 residues in the CDR3.

V is TRBV10-3 and J is TRBJ1-1; 7 bases are shared with TRBD1. The germline CDR1 and CDR2 sequences are ENHRY and SYGVKD. The ends lost 4 bases at V and 4 bases at J; junction bases unmatched: 6. The CDR3 loop spans 14 amino acids. CDR3 coding DNA: TGTGCCATCAGTGCTTCACAGGGGCCCACTGAAGCTTTCTTT. Residues: CAISASQGPTEAFF.

The rearrangement uses TRBV11-2 and TRBJ1-3; no clear D. The CDR3 totals 13 residues. The germline CDR1 and CDR2 sequences are SGHAT and FQNNGV. Trimming removed 5 bases at V and 4 bases at J, with 9 bases between. CDR3 in amino acids: CASSAFRGNTIYF. The DNA of the CDR3 is TGTGCCAGCAGCGCTTTCAGGGGAAACACCATATATTTT.

The V and J genes are TRBV3-1 (or the pseudogene TRBV3-2) and TRBJ2-2; 7 nucleotides line up with TRBD2. CDR1 is LGHDT and CDR2 is YNNKEL in the germline V gene (reference sequence). Unmatched junction bases numbered 8, after V lost 0 bases and J lost 4 bases. The CDR3 sequence is 17 residues long. Here the CDR3 reads CASSQDSGGGITGELFF. The CDR3, as DNA: TGTGCCAGCAGCCAAGATAGCGGCGGGGGAATCACCGGGGAGCTGTTTTTT.

The CDR3 loop reads CASRHSGPTDTQYF. The CDR3 DNA is TGTGCCAGCAGACATAGCGGTCCCACAGATACGCAGTATTTT. This sequence joins TRBV3-1 (or the pseudogene TRBV3-2) and TRBJ2-3, with D possibly being TRBD2 (6 bases). The germline V gene has CDR1 LGHDT and CDR2 YNNKEL (reference sequence). The CDR3 consists of 14 residues. Trimming pared 6 bases from V and 2 bases from J, leaving 12 bases between.

This clone was detected only once. This specimen includes other DNA sequences encoding the same CDR3. CDR3 sequence reads: CASSLAGGADTQYF. In DNA form, the CDR3 reads TGTGCCAGCAGCTTAGCGGGGGGGGCAGATACGCAGTATTTT. The chain combines TRBV7-9 with TRBJ2-3, with TRBD2 matching 7 bases. V shed 0 bases and J 4 bases; nucleotides not matched to a gene: 1. The CDR3 totals 14 residues. CDR1 SEHNR and CDR2 FQNEAQ come from the germline V gene (reference sequence).

The rearrangement links TRBV19 to TRBJ1-2, with D unresolved. Looked up from germline, CDR1 is LNHDA and CDR2 is SQIVND (reference sequence). CDR3 size: 13 residues. Trimming left V 1 base short and J 6 bases short, with 9 bases between. CDR3 protein: CASSIGSFDGYTF. As DNA, the CDR3 is TGTGCCAGTAGTATAGGCAGTTTCGATGGCTACACCTTC. The variable domain in full, with the rest retrieved from reference TRBV19 and TRBJ1-2, is DGGITQSPKYLFRKEGQNVTLSCEQNLNHDAMYWYRQDPGQGLRLIYYSQIVNDFQKGDIAEGYSVSREKKESFPLTVTSAQKNPTAFYLCASSIGSFDGYTFGSGTRLTVV.

V and J are TRBV5-1 and TRBJ2-7; a possible D gene is TRBD1 (6 bases). The CDR3 length is 13 residues. Trimming removed 7 bases at V and 0 bases at J, with 11 bases between. The V gene's germline CDR1 is SGHRS and CDR2 YFSETQ. Written as DNA, the CDR3 is TGCGCCAGCCATACAGGGAACTCCTACGAGCAGTACTTC. This encodes CASHTGNSYEQYF.

The chain uses TRBV27 and TRBJ2-7; perhaps TRBD1 as D (7 bases). The V end lost 5 bases, the J end lost 0 bases, and 11 bases lay between the germline ends. CDR1 is MNHEY and CDR2 is SMNVEV in the germline V gene (reference sequence). The CDR3 length is 14 residues. The DNA of the CDR3 is TGTGCCAGCAGTGCGGGACAGTTCTCCTACGAGCAGTACTTC. Amino acids: CASSAGQFSYEQYF.

The genes are TRBV28 and TRBJ1-5; 10 bases map to TRBD1. There are 21 residues in the CDR3. Germline assignment: CDR1 MDHEN and CDR2 SYDVKM. With 5 bases clipped from V and 5 bases from J, the junction kept 24 bases outside the gene matches. The CDR3 loop reads CASSNFGRVGTGDFPDQPQHF. The CDR3 coding sequence is TGTGCCAGCAGTAATTTCGGTCGGGTCGGGACAGGGGATTTTCCGGATCAGCCCCAGCATTTT.

The chain is built from TRBV5-1 and TRBJ1-2; 8 nucleotides align to TRBD1. Trimming took 0 bases from V and 8 from J; bases not matched to a gene: 9. Germline V gives CDR1 SGHRS, CDR2 YFSETQ. This CDR3 region has 15 residues. The DNA for the CDR3 is TGCGCCAGCAGCTTGGCCGGACAGGGACCCATGGGCTACACCTTC. Residues: CASSLAGQGPMGYTF.

This clone turned up a few times. The chain carries TRBV7-6 and TRBJ2-2, with 8 bases aligning to TRBD2. The V segment lost 5 bases and the J segment 0 bases; nucleotides outside the gene matches: 5. Germline V CDR1 and CDR2: SGHVS, FNYEAQ. CDR3 length equals 16 residues. This chain's CDR3 is CASSLISGANTGELFF. CDR3 coding DNA: TGTGCCAGCAGCCTCATTAGCGGGGCGAACACCGGGGAGCTGTTTTTT.

The V and J genes are TRBV11-2 and TRBJ2-1, with 14 bases that match TRBD2. Germline-derived CDR1 and CDR2 are SGHAT and FQNNGV. This CDR3 spans 15 amino acids. The junction had 6 bases not matched to a gene; V was cut back by 5 bases and J by 9 bases. CDR3 DNA sequence: TGTGCCAGCAGCGCCGGACTAGCGGGGGGAGGTGAGCAGTTCTTC. This translates into CASSAGLAGGGEQFF.

V usage is TRBV6-5 and J usage is TRBJ1-1, with D tentatively TRBD1 (6 bases). The germline V and J ends were trimmed by 6 bases and 4 bases, with 12 bases remaining between them. The CDR3 spans 13 residues. CDR1 and CDR2 (germline): MNHEY, SVGAGI. This CDR3 is CASRSGHATEAFF. CDR3 DNA sequence: TGTGCCAGCAGGTCGGGACATGCCACTGAAGCTTTCTTT.

The chain joins TRBV14 to TRBJ2-1; 8 bases align to TRBD2. This CDR3 comprises 18 residues. Germline CDR1 SGHDN, CDR2 FVKESK. J lost 6 bases, V lost 1 base, and 14 bases had no gene match. The DNA for the CDR3 is TGTGCCAGCAGCCAAGTGGGTAGCGGGGTGATGTTGGTCAATGAGCAGTTCTTC. Protein sequence: CASSQVGSGVMLVNEQFF. Full variable domain (remainder filled in from reference TRBV14 and TRBJ2-1): EAGVTQFPSHSVIEKGQTVTLRCDPISGHDNLYWYRRVMGKEIKFLLHFVKESKQDESGMPNNRFLAERTGGTYSTLKVQPAELEDSGVYFCASSQVGSGVMLVNEQFFGPGTRLTVL.

This clone was detected only a few times. This chain uses TRBV19 with TRBJ2-5; perhaps TRBD2 as D (7 bases). This CDR3 contains 15 residues. The germline CDR1 and CDR2 sequences are LNHDA and SQIVND (reference sequence). V was cut by 4 bases and J by 7 bases, with 19 bases left in between. This CDR3 is CASSSVGGGLRTQYF. CDR3 DNA sequence: TGTGCCAGTAGTAGCGTGGGAGGGGGACTGCGGACCCAGTACTTC.

This chain links TRBV18 with TRBJ1-2; the match to TRBD1 covers 8 bases. The CDR3 contains 14 residues. V was clipped by 0 bases and J by 7 bases; unmatched bases: 4. Germline V gene data show CDR1 as KGHSH and CDR2 as LQKENI. CDR3 nucleotide sequence: TGTGCCAGCTCACCACCTACAGGGGGTGGTGGCTACACCTTC. It specifies CASSPPTGGGGYTF.

V usage is TRBV4-2 and J usage is TRBJ1-1; TRBD1 is a possible D gene (6 bases). V was pared by 3 bases and J by 0 bases, with 8 bases between. This CDR3 has 14 amino acids. Germline CDR1 LGHNA, CDR2 YNFKEQ. The CDR3 loop reads CASSQGALNTEAFF. DNA of the CDR3: TGTGCCAGCAGCCAGGGGGCGTTGAACACTGAAGCTTTCTTT.

The V call is TRBV9, the J call TRBJ2-3, with D uncertain. Trimming stripped 4 bases from V and 5 bases from J, with 11 bases between. The CDR3 spans 13 residues. CDR1 and CDR2 from the germline V gene are SGDLS and YYNGEE. This CDR3 is CASSRPTLDTQYF. The CDR3 coding sequence is TGTGCCAGCAGCCGCCCGACTCTAGATACGCAGTATTTT.